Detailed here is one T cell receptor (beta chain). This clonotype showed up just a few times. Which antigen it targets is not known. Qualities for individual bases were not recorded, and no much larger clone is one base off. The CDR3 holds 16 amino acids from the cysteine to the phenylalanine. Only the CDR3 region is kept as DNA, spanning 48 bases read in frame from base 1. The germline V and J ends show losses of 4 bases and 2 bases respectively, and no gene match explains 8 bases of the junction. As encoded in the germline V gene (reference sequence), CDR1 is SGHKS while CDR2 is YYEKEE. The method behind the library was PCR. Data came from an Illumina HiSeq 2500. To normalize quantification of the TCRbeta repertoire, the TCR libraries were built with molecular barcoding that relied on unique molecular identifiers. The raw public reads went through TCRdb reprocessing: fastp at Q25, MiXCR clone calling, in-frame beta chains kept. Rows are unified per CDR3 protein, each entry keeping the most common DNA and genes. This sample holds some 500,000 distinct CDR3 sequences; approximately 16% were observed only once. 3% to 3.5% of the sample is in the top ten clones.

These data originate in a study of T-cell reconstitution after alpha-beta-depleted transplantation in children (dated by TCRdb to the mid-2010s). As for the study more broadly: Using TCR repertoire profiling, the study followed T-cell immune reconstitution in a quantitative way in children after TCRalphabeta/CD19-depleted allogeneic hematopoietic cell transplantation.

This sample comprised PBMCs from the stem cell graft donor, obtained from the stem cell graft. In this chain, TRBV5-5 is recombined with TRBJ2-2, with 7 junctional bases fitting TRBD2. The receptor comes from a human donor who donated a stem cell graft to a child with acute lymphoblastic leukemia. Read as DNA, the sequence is TGTGCCAGCAGCCCGGGGGGAGATCTTAACACCGGGGAGCTGTTTTTT. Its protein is CASSPGGDLNTGELFF.